Listed here are 12 T cell receptor beta chains from one sample, sequenced in a study of early T cells in non-severe SARS-CoV-2 infection. MiXCR, applied by TCRdb to the 5' RACE reads, yields one record per CDR3 protein. The sample has under 35,000 distinct CDR3 sequences, less than 7% seen once. Sequencing was performed on whole blood. The source is an adult who was a healthcare worker with PCR-confirmed SARS-CoV-2 infection or an uninfected control (not recorded which).

This clonotype was picked up many times. This chain uses TRBV10-3 with TRBJ2-1; D remains ambiguous. This CDR3 has 14 residues. The germline V gene has CDR1 ENHRY and CDR2 SYGVKD. Trimming pared 7 bases from V and 6 bases from J, leaving 16 bases between. This CDR3 is CAITPDGAPNEQFF. The CDR3 region has the DNA TGTGCCATCACCCCGGACGGCGCTCCCAATGAGCAGTTCTTC.

This clonotype came up a few times. The V call is TRBV12-3 or TRBV12-4, the J call TRBJ2-5; D tentatively fits TRBD1 or TRBD2 (6 bases each). V lost 7 bases to trimming and J lost 5 bases, with 17 bases between them. The CDR3 extends over 14 amino acids. The CDR3 loop is CASTVRGRLETQYF. The CDR3 DNA reads as TGTGCCAGCACGGTCCGGGGGCGTCTGGAGACCCAGTACTTC.

This clonotype was picked up many times. This sequence joins TRBV12-3 or TRBV12-4 and TRBJ2-3, with TRBD2 identical over 7 bases. With 5 bases clipped from V and 5 bases from J, the junction kept 10 bases outside the gene matches. The CDR3 sequence is 15 residues long. The CDR3 protein is CASSRVGGAEDTQYF. The CDR3 nucleotides are TGTGCCAGCAGTCGGGTGGGAGGGGCGGAAGATACGCAGTATTTT.

The sample holds many counts of this clonotype. This chain links TRBV30 with TRBJ1-2; 9 bases agree with TRBD1. CDR3 size: 15 residues. Germline values: CDR1 GTSNPN, CDR2 SVGIG (reference sequence). Unmatched junction bases numbered 9, after V lost 3 bases and J lost 4 bases. The CDR3 sequence: CAWRGPGQGPYGYTF. CDR3 DNA sequence: TGTGCCTGGAGGGGACCGGGACAGGGCCCCTATGGCTACACCTTC. Based on the CDR3 plus reference TRBV30 and TRBJ1-2, the full variable domain is SQTIHQWPATLVQPVGSPLSLECTVEGTSNPNLYWYRQAAGRGLQLLFYSVGIGQISSEVPQNLSASRPQDRQFILSSKKLLLSDSGFYLCAWRGPGQGPYGYTFGSGTRLTVV.

This clonotype appeared many times. The genes are TRBV5-1 and TRBJ2-3; TRBD2 agrees at 13 bases. This CDR3 is 18 amino acids long. With V trimmed by 3 bases and J by 2 bases, 9 bases remained unmatched. CDR1 and CDR2 (germline): SGHRS, YFSETQ. CDR3 bases: TGCGCCAGCAGCTCGAGGACTAGCGGGAGTGGGGTCACAGATACGCAGTATTTT. This encodes CASSSRTSGSGVTDTQYF.

J is TRBJ2-1 and V is TRBV5-1; TRBD2 agrees at 11 bases. The V and J ends lost 2 bases and 0 bases, in that order; junction bases with no gene match: 1. CDR1 is SGHRS and CDR2 is YFSETQ in the germline V gene. The CDR3 spans 16 residues. The CDR3, as DNA: TGCGCCAGCAGCTTCACTAGCGGGAGCTCCTACAATGAGCAGTTCTTC. This encodes CASSFTSGSSYNEQFF.

This clonotype was picked up many times. The chain combines TRBV9 with TRBJ2-2; 8 nucleotides match TRBD1. There are 16 residues in the CDR3. With 0 bases clipped from V and 5 bases from J, the junction kept 6 bases outside the gene matches. Germline V gene data show CDR1 as SGDLS and CDR2 as YYNGEE. The CDR3 loop reads CASSVDPGGRTGELFF. CDR3 nucleotide sequence: TGTGCCAGCAGCGTAGACCCAGGGGGCCGTACCGGGGAGCTGTTTTTT.

CDR3 region: CASRGGTGKETQYF. The CDR3 DNA reads TGTGCCAGCAGGGGAGGGACAGGGAAAGAGACCCAGTACTTC. This chain links TRBV12-3 or TRBV12-4 with TRBJ2-5, with 9 positions matching TRBD1. V trimming: 6 bases; J trimming: 3 bases; junction bases outside the gene matches: 5. The CDR3 is 14 residues long.

This clonotype was recorded at least ten times. The chain uses TRBV7-9 and TRBJ1-1; D not resolved. Germline V lookup: CDR1 SEHNR, CDR2 FQNEAQ (reference sequence). This CDR3 region has 15 residues. The germline V and J ends were trimmed by 3 bases and 4 bases, with 15 bases remaining between them. The CDR3 sequence is CASSFLAGLGTEAFF. The DNA of the CDR3 is TGTGCCAGCAGCTTTCTGGCGGGGTTGGGCACTGAAGCTTTCTTT.

This clonotype was seen repeatedly, ten times or more. The chain employs TRBV7-2 and TRBJ2-3, with 7 bases fitting TRBD2. J lost 0 bases, V lost 5 bases, and 11 bases had no gene match. The CDR3 totals 17 residues. Germline values: CDR1 SGHTA, CDR2 FQGNSA. CDR3 protein: CASSPRPSGASTDTQYF. The CDR3 DNA reads as TGTGCCAGCAGCCCCAGGCCTAGCGGCGCTAGCACAGATACGCAGTATTTT.

There are a few counts of this clonotype. The CDR3 bases are TGTGCCAGCAGCTTCGGACAGGGGGCGCGCTCTGGGGCCAACGTCCTGACTTTC. Its protein is CASSFGQGARSGANVLTF. The chain has TRBV5-5 and TRBJ2-6, with 11 bases matching TRBD1. From germline, CDR1 is SGHKS and CDR2 YYEKEE (reference sequence). After removal of 2 bases from V and 0 bases from J, the junction contained 4 bases not matched to a gene. The CDR3 is 18 residues long.

The sample holds many counts of this clonotype. The V call is TRBV20-1, the J call TRBJ2-3; 10 nucleotides agree with TRBD2. This CDR3 spans 15 amino acids. The V segment lost 5 bases and the J segment 1 base; nucleotides outside the gene matches: 6. Germline V gives CDR1 DFQATT, CDR2 SNEGSKA (reference sequence). CDR3 sequence (DNA): TGCAGTGCTCGGACTAGCGGAACTGGCACAGATACGCAGTATTTT. It yields the protein CSARTSGTGTDTQYF.